This T cell receptor (beta chain) was found in a study of shared clonotypes between healthy human individuals. The naive CD8 subset, CD45RO-negative cells positively selected for CCR7, excluded terminally differentiated effector memory CD45RA+ cells. Free of recent acute infections or vaccinations, the donors were healthy HIV-negative adults. Profiled with immunoSEQ multiplex PCR; TCRdb holds only in-frame clones, not every one. Among about 2 million clones listed, just under 95% were seen once. Looked up from germline, CDR1 is MNHEY and CDR2 is SMNVEV (reference sequence). The CDR3 covers 14 residues. V lost 5 bases and J 5 bases, leaving 15 bases between the germline ends.

The sample taken for sequencing was naive CD8+ T cells sorted from blood. The chain couples TRBV27 to TRBJ1-2, with D perhaps TRBD1 (6 bases). The source of this sequence is a man aged 18 to 29 in good health. This CDR3 reads CASSRGGPLYGYTF. Written as DNA, the CDR3 is TGTGCCAGCAGTCGTGGGGGGCCACTTTATGGCTACACCTTC.